Listed below are T cell receptor beta chains from one sample, sequenced in a study. TCRdb redid the calling of the RT-PCR reads with MiXCR, one entry per CDR3 protein. The sample contains 650,000 to 800,000 distinct CDR3 sequences, 14% of which appear only once. Specimen: memory CD4+ T cells from blood. All receptors derive from a female donor in good health, serving as a healthy control. Both conserved end residues are part of each CDR3. D genes are given only for firm matches. Clone size, where shown, is once, few, many, or a class for clones that have expanded.

abundance	v_gene	d_gene	j_gene	CDR3nt	CDR3aa
few	TRBV4-3	NA	TRBJ1-6	TGCGCCAGCAGCCAAGATCCCCAGGGTAATAATTCACCCCTCCACTTT	CASSQDPQGNNSPLHF
many	TRBV4-3	NA	TRBJ2-7	TGCGCCAGCAGCCAAGAGGTGATCGGGGGGCTAACCTACGAGCAGTACTTC	CASSQEVIGGLTYEQYF
many	TRBV6-5	TRBD1	TRBJ2-7	TGTGCCAGCAGGGACAGGATCTCCTACGAGCAGTACTTC	CASRDRISYEQYF
few	TRBV20-1	NA	TRBJ2-7	TGCAGTGCTAGAGGTTTGGGTGAGGTGAACGAGCAGTACTTC	CSARGLGEVNEQYF
NA	TRBV12-3/TRBV12-4	NA	TRBJ1-2	TGTGCCAGCAGGGAAGACAGGCCCCCTTATGGCTACACCTTC	CASREDRPPYGYTF
NA	TRBV7-2	NA	TRBJ1-2	TGTGCCAGCAGCCAGACCGCTCCTGGCTACACCTTC	CASSQTAPGYTF
NA	TRBV27	TRBD1	TRBJ2-1	TGTGCCAGCAGTTTCGTTCCGGGGACAGGGAGCCGCAATGAGCAGTTCTTC	CASSFVPGTGSRNEQFF
NA	TRBV20-1	TRBD2	TRBJ2-1	TGCAGTGCTAGTATGGCTAGCGGGACCAATGAGCAGTTCTTC	CSASMASGTNEQFF
NA	TRBV29-1	TRBD2	TRBJ2-5	TGCAGCGTAAGACTAGCGGGATCTTTACAGACCCAGTACTTC	CSVRLAGSLQTQYF
NA	TRBV5-1	NA	TRBJ2-5	TGCGCCAGCAGCTTGGCCGGCGGTTGGGAGACCCAGTACTTC	CASSLAGGWETQYF
few	TRBV4-3	NA	TRBJ2-5	TGCGCCAGCAGCCAAGATGTGGAAGAGACCCAGTACTTC	CASSQDVEETQYF
few	TRBV18	TRBD1	TRBJ2-3	TGTGCCAGCTCACCGGGACAGCCCATAGATACGCAGTATTTT	CASSPGQPIDTQYF
NA	TRBV11-3	TRBD2	TRBJ2-3	TGTGCCAGCAGCCCGGGACTAGCTCGGGGCGTGGCAGATACGCAGTATTTT	CASSPGLARGVADTQYF
few	TRBV28	TRBD1	TRBJ1-2	TGTGCCAGCAGTTTAGGGGGACAGGGGCTAGGGTATGGCTACACCTTC	CASSLGGQGLGYGYTF
many	TRBV7-6	TRBD1	TRBJ1-1	TGTGCCAGCAGCTTAGCGAGGGACAGGGCAGCTTTCTTT	CASSLARDRAAFF